This T cell receptor (beta chain) was sequenced for a study of blood T cell repertoires in COVID-19. Turning to the study itself: Researchers got acute and convalescent COVID-19 samples from the United States, Italy and Spain. T cells, B-cell-depleted T cells, or PBMCs supplied cDNA or gDNA.

The assay was immunoSEQ multiplex PCR, and TCRdb's table has in-frame clones only and misses some. This table has 150,000 to 200,000 clones, 70% to 85% appearing once. The study drew participants aged about 18 to 89 years from roughly 25 US areas. Allocation to cohorts depended on clinical history reported by the participants. The CDR3 loop spans 17 amino acids. Germline loops: CDR1 LGHNA, CDR2 YSLEER. After removal of 1 base from V and 4 bases from J, the junction contained 11 bases not matched to a gene. The chain uses TRBV4-3 and TRBJ1-1; 8 nucleotides match TRBD1. The material sequenced was PBMCs or T cells enriched from blood (not recorded which). This clonotype originated in a woman aged 55-70 years with acute COVID-19. The CDR3 coding sequence is TGCGCCAGCAGCCAAGTCCTACAGGGGGTCGATAGCACTGAAGCTTTCTTT. Translated, it gives CASSQVLQGVDSTEAFF.